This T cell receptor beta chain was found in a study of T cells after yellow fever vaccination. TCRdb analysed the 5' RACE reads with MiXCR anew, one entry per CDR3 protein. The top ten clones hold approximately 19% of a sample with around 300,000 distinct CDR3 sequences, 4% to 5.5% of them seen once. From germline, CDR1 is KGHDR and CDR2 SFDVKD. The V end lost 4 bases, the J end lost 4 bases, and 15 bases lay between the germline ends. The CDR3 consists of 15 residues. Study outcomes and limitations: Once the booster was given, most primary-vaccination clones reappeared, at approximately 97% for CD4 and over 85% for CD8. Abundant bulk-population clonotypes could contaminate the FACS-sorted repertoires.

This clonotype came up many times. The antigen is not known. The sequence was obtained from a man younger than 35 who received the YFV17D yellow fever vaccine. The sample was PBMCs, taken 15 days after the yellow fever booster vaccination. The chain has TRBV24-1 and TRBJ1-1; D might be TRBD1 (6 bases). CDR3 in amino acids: CATSDEKTGSTEAFF. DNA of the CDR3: TGTGCCACCAGTGACGAAAAGACAGGTTCCACTGAAGCTTTCTTT.